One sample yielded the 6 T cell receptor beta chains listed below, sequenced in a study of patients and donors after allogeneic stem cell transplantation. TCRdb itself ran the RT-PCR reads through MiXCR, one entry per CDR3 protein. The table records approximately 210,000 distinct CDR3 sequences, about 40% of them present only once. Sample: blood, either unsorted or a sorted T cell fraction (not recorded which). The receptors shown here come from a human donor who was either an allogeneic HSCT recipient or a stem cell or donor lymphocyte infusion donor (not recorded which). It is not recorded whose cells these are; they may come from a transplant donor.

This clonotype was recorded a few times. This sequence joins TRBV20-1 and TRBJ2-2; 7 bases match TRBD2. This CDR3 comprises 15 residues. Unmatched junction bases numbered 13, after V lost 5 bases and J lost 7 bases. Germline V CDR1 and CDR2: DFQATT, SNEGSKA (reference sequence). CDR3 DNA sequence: TGCAGTGCTCCCCCCCCGGGAGGACTCCACGGGGAGCTGTTTTTT. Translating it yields CSAPPPGGLHGELFF.

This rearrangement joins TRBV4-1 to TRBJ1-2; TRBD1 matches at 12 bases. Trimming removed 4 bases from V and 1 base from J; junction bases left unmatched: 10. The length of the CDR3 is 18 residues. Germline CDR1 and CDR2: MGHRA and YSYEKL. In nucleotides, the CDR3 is TGCGCCAGCAGCCCGCCCCAGGGGACAGGGGGCATTAACTATGGCTACACCTTC. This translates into CASSPPQGTGGINYGYTF.

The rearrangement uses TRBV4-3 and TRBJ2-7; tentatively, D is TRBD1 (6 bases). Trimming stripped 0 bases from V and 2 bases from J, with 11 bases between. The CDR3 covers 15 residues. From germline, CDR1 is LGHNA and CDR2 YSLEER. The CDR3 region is CASSQEGTFPYEQYF. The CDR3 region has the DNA TGCGCCAGCAGCCAAGAAGGGACATTTCCCTACGAGCAGTACTTC.

CDR3 region: CASSSGPNNSPLHF. The CDR3 nucleotides read TGTGCCAGCAGCTCGGGACCGAATAATTCACCCCTCCACTTT. The chain recombines TRBV5-6 with TRBJ1-6, with D perhaps matching TRBD1 (5 bases). The CDR3 extends over 14 amino acids. V lost 3 bases and J lost 5, with 9 bases in between. Germline lookup yields CDR1 SGHDT and CDR2 YYEEEE.

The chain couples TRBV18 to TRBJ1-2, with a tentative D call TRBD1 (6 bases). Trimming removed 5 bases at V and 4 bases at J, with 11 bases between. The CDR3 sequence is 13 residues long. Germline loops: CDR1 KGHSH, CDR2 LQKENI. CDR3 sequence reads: CASSYRELYGYTF. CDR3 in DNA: TGTGCCAGCTCATACAGGGAACTCTATGGCTACACCTTC. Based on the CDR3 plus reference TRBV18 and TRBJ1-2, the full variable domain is NAGVMQNPRHLVRRRGQEARLRCSPMKGHSHVYWYRQLPEEGLKFMVYLQKENIIDESGMPKERFSAEFPKEGPSILRIQQVVRGDSAAYFCASSYRELYGYTFGSGTRLTVV.

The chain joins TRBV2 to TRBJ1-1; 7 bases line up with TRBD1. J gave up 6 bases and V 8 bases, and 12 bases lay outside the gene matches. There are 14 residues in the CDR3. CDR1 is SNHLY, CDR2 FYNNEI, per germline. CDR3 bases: TGTGCCAGCGGCCCAGACAGGGCCGGGGCTGAAGCTTTCTTT. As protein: CASGPDRAGAEAFF.